Each of the 17 T cell receptor beta chains below was sequenced from the same sample in a study of T cells in Graves' hyperthyroidism and ophthalmopathy (dated by TCRdb to between 2018 and 2021). Library preparation employed multiplex PCR. The sequencer listed for this sample is Illumina HiSeq 2000. TCR beta CDR3 regions were amplified from RNA transcripts. A first-round RT-PCR of the TCR CDR3 used the HTBI primer set with the Qiagen OneStep RT-PCR kit. TCRdb redid the processing of the public reads, applying fastp at Q25 and MiXCR, and retained in-frame beta chains. Entries that share a CDR3 protein sequence are merged under the most common genes and DNA. This sample is represented by nearly 600,000 distinct CDR3 sequences; 14% of them were singletons. The ten largest clones capture 6.5% to 9% of the sample. Sample: blood. The source of these receptors is a woman aged 18-30 years with Graves' ophthalmopathy.

The V and J genes are TRBV18 and TRBJ1-3; D is unclear. The V and J ends lost 3 bases and 0 bases respectively, with 9 bases between them. CDR3 length equals 15 residues. CDR1 is KGHSH and CDR2 is LQKENI in the germline V gene. CDR3: CASSPNTRSGNTIYF. The CDR3 DNA reads TGTGCCAGCTCACCGAATACACGCTCTGGAAACACCATATATTTT.

This clonotype showed up just a few times. It may be a read error: a sequence one base away is much more abundant. The J gene is TRBJ2-7, the V gene TRBV7-6; 12 bases agree with TRBD2. CDR1 SGHVS and CDR2 FNYEAQ come from the germline V gene. The CDR3 covers 15 residues. In DNA, the CDR3 is TGTGCCGGCAGCCCTGTCCTAGCGGGAGGGCACGAGCAGTACTTC. The encoded protein is CAGSPVLAGGHEQYF.

CDR3 sequence: CASSLAGFGNTIYF. The DNA for the CDR3 is TGTGCCAGCAGCTTAGCTGGGTTTGGAAACACCATATATTTT. V gene TRBV7-2 combines with J gene TRBJ1-3; D remains ambiguous. V shed 0 bases and J shed 3 bases, with 6 bases lying between them. CDR3 length equals 14 residues. The germline V gene has CDR1 SGHTA and CDR2 FQGNSA.

This clonotype was found many times. The genes are TRBV11-2 and TRBJ1-2; D is perhaps TRBD1 (5 bases). The V gene's germline CDR1 is SGHAT and CDR2 FQNNGV. V lost 3 bases and J lost 4, with 15 bases in between. CDR3 size: 15 residues. The CDR3 DNA reads as TGTGCCAGCAGCTTGTTCGGGGGGGTTGGCTATGGCTACACCTTC. Its protein is CASSLFGGVGYGYTF.

This clonotype has at least ten counts. The chain carries TRBV28 and TRBJ2-1; D is undetermined. The V end was cut by 7 bases, the J end by 6 bases, with 16 bases between. Germline CDR1 MDHEN, CDR2 SYDVKM. This CDR3 region has 14 residues. CDR3 in DNA: TGTGCCAGCACCCCTGCGATATCCCGCAATGAGCAGTTCTTC. It is translated as CASTPAISRNEQFF.

The chain employs TRBV19 and TRBJ1-1; D not resolved. This CDR3 is 16 amino acids long. Trimming removed 5 bases from V and 2 bases from J, with 18 bases in between. In germline, CDR1 is LNHDA, CDR2 SQIVND (reference sequence). CDR3 sequence: CASSGLLTGPNTEAFF. In nucleotides, the CDR3 is TGTGCCAGTAGTGGACTTCTGACTGGGCCTAACACTGAAGCTTTCTTT.

The rearrangement uses TRBV24-1 and TRBJ1-2; the D is unclear. V lost 1 base to trimming and J lost 8 bases, with 10 bases between them. CDR3 size: 13 residues. The germline gives CDR1 KGHDR, CDR2 SFDVKD. The DNA for the CDR3 is TGTGCCACCAGTGATTTCCCTAGGGAGGGCTACACCTTC. It encodes CATSDFPREGYTF.

The genes are TRBV6-2 or TRBV6-3 and TRBJ1-1; D gene ambiguous. This CDR3 spans 13 amino acids. The germline V gene has CDR1 MNHEY and CDR2 SVGEGT. With 6 bases removed from V and 1 base from J, the gap between germline ends came to 9 bases. The DNA of the CDR3 is TGTGCCAGCAGCCATAGGAGGAACACTGAAGCTTTCTTT. Translating it yields CASSHRRNTEAFF.

The V and J genes are TRBV28 and TRBJ2-4; no definite D call. The germline CDR1 and CDR2 sequences are MDHEN and SYDVKM. CDR3 size: 13 residues. V was shortened by 8 bases and J by 5 bases, with 13 bases between the two germline ends. CDR3 sequence reads: CASSYSPQNIQYF. CDR3 nucleotide sequence: TGTGCCAGCTCCTATTCCCCTCAAAACATTCAGTACTTC.

This clonotype has at least ten counts. The gene calls are TRBV2 and TRBJ1-1, with 7 nucleotides matching TRBD1. The V gene end was trimmed by 4 bases and the J gene end by 3 bases; junction bases not matched to a gene: 2. In germline, CDR1 is SNHLY, CDR2 FYNNEI. The CDR3 is made up of 13 amino acids. The CDR3 bases are TGTGCCAGCAGTGGGGACAGCTACACTGAAGCTTTCTTT. This codes for CASSGDSYTEAFF.

This clonotype was picked up many times. V and J are TRBV3-1 and TRBJ1-2; D remains unclear. This CDR3 is 13 amino acids long. Looked up from germline, CDR1 is LGHDT and CDR2 is YNNKEL (reference sequence). Trimming took off 0 bases at V and 3 bases at J, with 5 bases between the two ends. The CDR3 sequence is CASSQEGYYGYTF. Here the CDR3 DNA reads TGTGCCAGCAGCCAAGAAGGGTACTATGGCTACACCTTC.

This clonotype is a singleton in its sample. This sequence may be a read error, since a much larger clone differs from it by one base. V usage is TRBV29-1 and J usage is TRBJ1-2; 8 nucleotides match TRBD1. CDR1 is SQVTM and CDR2 is ANQGSEA in the germline V gene. The CDR3 runs to 15 residues. With V trimmed by 4 bases and J by 4 bases, 11 bases remained unmatched. The CDR3 DNA is TGCAGCGTTGCTAAGGACAGGGTGGTGGGCTATGGCTACACCTTC. Protein: CSVAKDRVVGYGYTF.

This clonotype was detected ten times or more. The genes are TRBV7-2 and TRBJ2-1, with D perhaps being TRBD1 or TRBD2 (5 bases each). Trimming took off 3 bases at V and 0 bases at J, with 9 bases between the two ends. CDR3 length: 15 residues. The V gene's germline CDR1 is SGHTA and CDR2 FQGNSA. CDR3 DNA: TGTGCCAGCAGCTTCCCGGGGCTCTCCTACAATGAGCAGTTCTTC. Translation gives CASSFPGLSYNEQFF.

As regards this clonotype: A much larger clonotype is one base distant, so this may be a read error. CDR3 loop: CASSFRNIRYF. CDR3 nucleotides: TGTGCCAGCAGTTTCCGCAACATTCGGTACTTC. The chain couples TRBV28 to TRBJ2-4; D ambiguous. The CDR3 runs to 11 residues. Germline V gives CDR1 MDHEN, CDR2 SYDVKM.

The rearrangement uses TRBV5-6 and TRBJ2-5; 9 positions agree with TRBD1. Germline CDR1 reads SGHDT; CDR2 reads YYEEEE. The CDR3 length is 15 residues. Unmatched junction bases numbered 10, after V lost 5 bases and J lost 5 bases. CDR3 sequence (DNA): TGTGCCAGCAGGCCCGGACAGGGGATCATGGAGACCCAGTACTTC. The encoded protein is CASRPGQGIMETQYF.

On this clonotype: Since a much larger clone is just one base distant, this may be a read error. The chain is built from TRBV7-8 and TRBJ1-1; possibly TRBD1 for D (5 bases). Germline CDR1 reads SGHVS; CDR2 reads FQNEAQ. This CDR3 contains 19 residues. The CDR3 protein is CASSLVSFGDGGTDTGAFF. Written as DNA, the CDR3 is TGTGCCAGCAGCTTAGTCAGCTTCGGCGACGGGGGGACGGACACTGGAGCTTTCTTT.

This chain connects TRBV2 to TRBJ2-1; 7 bases agree with TRBD2. The CDR3 spans 13 residues. V trimming: 9 bases; J trimming: 9 bases; junction bases outside the gene matches: 11. Looked up from germline, CDR1 is SNHLY and CDR2 is FYNNEI. As DNA, the CDR3 is TGTGCCAGAAAAGCGGGGATTCGCAGTGAGCAGTTCTTC. Residues: CARKAGIRSEQFF.